The 10 T cell receptor beta chains in this list originate from one sample, sequenced in a study of yellow fever vaccine responses in identical twins. One entry per CDR3 protein results from TCRdb running MiXCR on the RT-PCR reads. The table has approximately 33,000 distinct CDR3 sequences, 45% to 65% seen once; the top ten hold 4.5%. This material consisted of T cells from blood (PBMCs), unsorted or a sorted subset (not recorded which), taken before or after yellow fever vaccination (not recorded which). These TCRs come from a woman between 18 and 29 years old who received the yellow fever vaccine.

Only a few counts were recorded for this clonotype. The genes are TRBV20-1 and TRBJ1-3; no definite D call. V lost 3 bases to trimming and J lost 2 bases, with 8 bases between them. The germline gives CDR1 DFQATT, CDR2 SNEGSKA (reference sequence). The CDR3 runs to 13 residues. The CDR3, as DNA: TGCAGTGCTAGTTCGACTACTGGAAACACCATATATTTT. This gives the protein CSASSTTGNTIYF.

The chain is built from TRBV29-1 and TRBJ2-7; 10 nucleotides match TRBD2. Losses at the gene ends were 6 bases for V and 2 bases for J; bases not matched to a gene: 7. Germline V gene data show CDR1 as SQVTM and CDR2 as ANQGSEA. The CDR3 totals 14 residues. The CDR3 coding sequence is TGCAGCGTACGTCCCGGGACTAGCGCCTACGAGCAGTACTTC. Its translation is CSVRPGTSAYEQYF.

The chain has TRBV11-3 and TRBJ2-1; no reliable D call. Germline V gene sequence: CDR1 SGHNT, CDR2 YENEEA. The CDR3 has 15 residues. Between the trimmed V and J ends, which lost 5 bases and 0 bases, there was a span of 11 bases. CDR3: CASSRQLGSYNEQFF. DNA of the CDR3: TGTGCCAGCAGCAGACAACTGGGCTCCTACAATGAGCAGTTCTTC.

The rearrangement joins TRBV5-5 to TRBJ1-2; D not resolved. CDR1 SGHKS and CDR2 YYEKEE come from the germline V gene (reference sequence). This CDR3 contains 15 residues. Trimming cost V 1 base and J 8 bases, with 18 bases left between them. CDR3 sequence: CASSLSPNLGGGYTF. For the CDR3, the DNA is TGTGCCAGCAGCTTGAGTCCGAACCTTGGAGGAGGCTACACCTTC.

The V and J genes are TRBV13 and TRBJ2-1; TRBD2 matches at 11 bases. Trimming took 8 bases from V and 6 from J; bases not matched to a gene: 3. The CDR3 sequence is 13 residues long. Germline lookup yields CDR1 PRHDT and CDR2 FYEKMQ (reference sequence). The CDR3 sequence is CASRLAGINEQFF. The CDR3 coding sequence is TGTGCCAGCCGACTAGCGGGGATCAATGAGCAGTTCTTC.

This clonotype was observed a handful of times. The V gene is TRBV7-3, the J gene TRBJ2-1; D remains ambiguous. V lost 4 bases and J lost 0, with 16 bases in between. Germline CDR1 SGHTA, CDR2 FQGTGA. This CDR3 region has 17 residues. CDR3: CASSCSGASSSYNEQFF. The CDR3 coding sequence is TGTGCCAGCAGCTGCTCTGGAGCCAGCAGCTCCTACAATGAGCAGTTCTTC.

The chain couples TRBV7-6 to TRBJ2-7; no definite D call. The CDR3 is made up of 11 amino acids. V lost 3 bases, J lost 5 bases, and 5 bases lay in between. The germline CDR1 and CDR2 sequences are SGHVS and FNYEAQ. The CDR3, as DNA: TGTGCCAGCAGCTTGTACAACGAGCAGTACTTC. This gives the protein CASSLYNEQYF.

The genes are TRBV20-1 and TRBJ2-7; D is unclear. Germline V gene lookup returns CDR1 DFQATT and CDR2 SNEGSKA (reference sequence). This CDR3 has 11 amino acids. Trimming removed 6 bases from V and 4 bases from J, with 10 bases in between. The CDR3 nucleotides read TGCAGTGCCCAGACTGGGTACGAGCAGTACTTC. Translation: CSAQTGYEQYF.

There are a few counts of this clonotype. The rearrangement uses TRBV12-3 or TRBV12-4 and TRBJ1-4, with a tentative D call TRBD1 (5 bases). The CDR3 is 15 amino acids. V lost 5 bases to trimming and J lost 3 bases, with 13 bases between them. CDR3 sequence (DNA): TGTGCCAGCAGTCGACAAAGGGGAGCTAATGAAAAACTGTTTTTT. Translating it yields CASSRQRGANEKLFF.

V and J are TRBV18 and TRBJ2-3; D call uncertain. Trimming removed 0 bases at V and 3 bases at J, with 7 bases between. The CDR3 has 14 residues. Germline V lookup: CDR1 KGHSH, CDR2 LQKENI. The CDR3 spells CASSPPAKTDTQYF. CDR3 DNA sequence: TGTGCCAGCTCACCACCAGCTAAAACAGATACGCAGTATTTT.